This T cell receptor beta chain was identified in a study of siplizumab effects on memory and regulatory T cells. On this clone: Its antigen is not identified.

Study conclusions and caveats: Sequences below about 10^-5 frequency were poorly captured. As a result, only a minor fraction of alloreactive clones mapped to unstimulated subsets.

Clones were read by immunoSEQ multiplex PCR, and TCRdb kept only the in-frame ones, dropping some. The table includes about 100,000 clones, approximately 94% detected once. The TCR originated in a human donor in good health. The sample consisted of non-Treg CD4+ T cells sorted from blood.

The DNA for the CDR3 is TGTGCCAGTAGTATTCTTGGGGATTTGAGCAATCAGCCCCAGCATTTT. Its translation is CASSILGDLSNQPQHF. V usage is TRBV19 and J usage is TRBJ1-5; D not certain. V was shortened by 3 bases and J by 1 base, with 13 bases between the two germline ends. Germline V lookup: CDR1 LNHDA, CDR2 SQIVND (reference sequence). This CDR3 has 16 residues.